Listed below are T cell receptor beta chains from one sample, sequenced in a study of blood T cell repertoires in COVID-19. The protocol was immunoSEQ multiplex PCR, while the TCRdb copy is restricted to in-frame clones and leaves out a portion. Among approximately 170,000 clones listed, under 90% were seen once. The sequenced sample consisted of peripheral blood. The receptors stem from a woman of 80 years or more with acute or convalescent COVID-19. Both conserved end residues are trimmed from each CDR3.

CDR3,J,V
AWSSAGWAGELF,TRBJ2-2,TRBV30
ASSPTGYGNTIY,TRBJ1-3,TRBV28
ASSVTGRVTEAF,TRBJ1-1,TRBV7-8
ASSLVLAEETQY,TRBJ2-5,TRBV7-2
ASSYSWEDTGELF,TRBJ2-2,TRBV6-5
ASSQVLAGGRETQY,TRBJ2-5,TRBV4-1
ASSRDTANEQY,TRBJ2-7,TRBV28
ASTQNRRDNTEAF,TRBJ1-1,TRBV6-1
ASSDWGRVRWDTQY,TRBJ2-3,TRBV2
ASSQRVPGNTGELF,TRBJ2-2,TRBV3-1/TRBV3-2
ASSYSRGAEAF,TRBJ1-1,TRBV6-5
ASSDDRASAEAF,TRBJ1-1,TRBV6-1
ASSLPSGKVYSNQPQH,TRBJ1-5,TRBV28
AWSRGGKGKETQY,TRBJ2-5,TRBV30
ASSQDRFNQPQH,TRBJ1-5,TRBV18
SVARGRSYNEQF,TRBJ2-1,TRBV29-1
ASSEYVGTGDVYNEQF,TRBJ2-1,TRBV10-1
ASSRGGQSRGYT,TRBJ1-2,TRBV3-1/TRBV3-2
ASSPRERGDYNEQF,TRBJ2-1,TRBV5-4
ASSYTSGGAPGELF,TRBJ2-2,TRBV11-2
ASSDRADTGELF,TRBJ2-2,TRBV5-6
AWSVGRGETQY,TRBJ2-5,TRBV30
ASSLGGNDNQPQH,TRBJ1-5,TRBV5-1
ASSPLTRTGGRAYNEQF,TRBJ2-1,TRBV18
ASAGETNYEQY,TRBJ2-7,TRBV6-6
ASSVGGSGNTIY,TRBJ1-3,TRBV6-4
AWSGEKHGTSGSTDTQY,TRBJ2-3,TRBV30
ASSPGQALSTEAF,TRBJ1-1,TRBV7-9